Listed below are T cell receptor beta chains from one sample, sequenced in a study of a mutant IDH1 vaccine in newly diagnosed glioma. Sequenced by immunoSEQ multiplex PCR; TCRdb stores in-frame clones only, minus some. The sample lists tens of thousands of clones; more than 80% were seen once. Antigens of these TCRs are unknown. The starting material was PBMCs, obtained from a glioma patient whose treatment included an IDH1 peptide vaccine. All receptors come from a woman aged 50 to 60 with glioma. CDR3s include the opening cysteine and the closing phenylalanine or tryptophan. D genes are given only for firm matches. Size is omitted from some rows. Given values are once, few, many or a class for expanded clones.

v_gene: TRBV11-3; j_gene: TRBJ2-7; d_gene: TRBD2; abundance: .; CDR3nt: TGTGCCAGCAGCTTAGTCGGCGGGAGTCCCGAGCAGTACTTC; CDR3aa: CASSLVGGSPEQYF
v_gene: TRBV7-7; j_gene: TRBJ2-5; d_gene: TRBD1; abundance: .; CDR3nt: TGTGCTAGCAGCCTGGACAGGGGGAACCAAGAGACCCAGTACTTC; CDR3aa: CASSLDRGNQETQYF
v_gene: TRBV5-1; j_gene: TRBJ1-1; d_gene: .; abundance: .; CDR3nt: TGCGCCAGCTCCTGGGGGGGGAACACTGAAGCTTTCTTT; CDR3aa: CASSWGGNTEAFF
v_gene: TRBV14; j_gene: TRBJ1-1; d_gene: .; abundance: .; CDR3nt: TGTGCCAGCAGCCCAAGATACTCGAGGGTGGGGCCGACTGAAGCTTTCTTT; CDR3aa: CASSPRYSRVGPTEAFF
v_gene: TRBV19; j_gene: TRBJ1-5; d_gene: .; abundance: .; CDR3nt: TGTGCCAGTAGTATAATCCCGGGAGCGGATCAGCCCCAGCATTTT; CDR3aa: CASSIIPGADQPQHF
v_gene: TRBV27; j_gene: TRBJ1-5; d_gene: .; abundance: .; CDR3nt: TGTGCCAGCAGTTTTGACGGGCCCAGACAGCCCCAGCATTTT; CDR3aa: CASSFDGPRQPQHF
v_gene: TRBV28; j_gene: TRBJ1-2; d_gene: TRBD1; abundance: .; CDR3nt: TGTGCCAGCAGTTGGCAGGGGGCAGGATATGGCTACACCTTC; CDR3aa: CASSWQGAGYGYTF
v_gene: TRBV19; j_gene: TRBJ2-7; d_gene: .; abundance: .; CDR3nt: TGTGCCAGTAGTATCGGCCAGGGTGTCTTCGAGCAGTACTTC; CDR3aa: CASSIGQGVFEQYF
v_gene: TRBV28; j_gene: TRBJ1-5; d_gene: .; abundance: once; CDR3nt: TGTGCCAGCAGTTTATCCCGTACAGGGAGAGGATATAGCAATCAGCCCCAGCATTTT; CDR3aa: CASSLSRTGRGYSNQPQHF
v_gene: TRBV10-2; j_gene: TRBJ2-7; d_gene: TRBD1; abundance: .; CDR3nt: TGCGCCAGCAGTGACAGGGGGTACGAGCAGTACTTC; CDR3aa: CASSDRGYEQYF
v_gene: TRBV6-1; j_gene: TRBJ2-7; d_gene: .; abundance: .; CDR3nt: TGTGCCAGCAGTACCGTCCAGGGGTCCGCCTACGAGCAGTACTTC; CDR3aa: CASSTVQGSAYEQYF
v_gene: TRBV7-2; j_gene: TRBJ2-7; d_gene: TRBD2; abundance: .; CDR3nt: TGTGCCAGCAGCTTCTCCGGGACTAGCGGGAACGAGCAGTACTTC; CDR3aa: CASSFSGTSGNEQYF
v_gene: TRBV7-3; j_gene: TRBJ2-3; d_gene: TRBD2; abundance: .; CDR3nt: TGTGCCAGCAGCCTTAATGGGAGGGCCGGAGATACGCAGTATTTT; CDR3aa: CASSLNGRAGDTQYF
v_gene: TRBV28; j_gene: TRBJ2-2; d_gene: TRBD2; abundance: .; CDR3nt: TGTGCCAGCAGTTTACCCGGGAGGGCCGGGGAGCTGTTTTTT; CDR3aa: CASSLPGRAGELFF
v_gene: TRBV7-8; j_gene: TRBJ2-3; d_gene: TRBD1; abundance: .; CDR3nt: TGTGCCAGCAGTTTTGATCCGGGACAGGGGTTCACAGATACGCAGTATTTT; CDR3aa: CASSFDPGQGFTDTQYF
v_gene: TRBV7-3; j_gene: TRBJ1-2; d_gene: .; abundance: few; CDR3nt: TGTGCCAGCAGCTTATCCGCCGGGACACACTATGGCTACACCTTC; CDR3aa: CASSLSAGTHYGYTF
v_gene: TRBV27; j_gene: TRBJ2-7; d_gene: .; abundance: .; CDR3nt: TGTGCCAGCAGTTTAAGAGGGCACGAGCAGTACTTC; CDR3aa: CASSLRGHEQYF
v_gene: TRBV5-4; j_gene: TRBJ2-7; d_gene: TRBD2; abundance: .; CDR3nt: TGTGCCTCTTCCGGGACTAGCGGCCGCAACTTCTACGAGCAGTACTTC; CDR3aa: CASSGTSGRNFYEQYF
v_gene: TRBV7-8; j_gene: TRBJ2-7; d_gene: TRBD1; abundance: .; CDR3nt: TGTGCCAGCAGCCAAAACAGGGGGGCGGACGAGCAGTACTTC; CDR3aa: CASSQNRGADEQYF
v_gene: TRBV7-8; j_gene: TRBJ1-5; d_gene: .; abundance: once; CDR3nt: TGTGCCAGCAGCTTAGCGGCAGCCGGGGGTCCCCAGCATTTT; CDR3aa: CASSLAAAGGPQHF
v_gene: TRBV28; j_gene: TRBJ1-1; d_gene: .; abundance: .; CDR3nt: TGTGCCAGCAGCCCTAGACTGGGGGCTAGGGACACTGAAGCTTTCTTT; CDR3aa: CASSPRLGARDTEAFF
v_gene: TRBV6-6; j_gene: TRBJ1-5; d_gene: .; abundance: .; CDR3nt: TGTGCCAGCAAAACGGGGGGTCGCGGCAATCAGCCCCAGCATTTT; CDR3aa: CASKTGGRGNQPQHF
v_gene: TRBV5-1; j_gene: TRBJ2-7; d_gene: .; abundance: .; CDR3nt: TGCGCCAGCAGCTTTGGCCGGGACGGACAAGCCTACGAGCAGTACTTC; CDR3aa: CASSFGRDGQAYEQYF
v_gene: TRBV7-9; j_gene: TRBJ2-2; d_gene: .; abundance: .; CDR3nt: TGTGCCAGCACTCCGGGCGGGGAGCTGTTTTTT; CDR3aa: CASTPGGELFF
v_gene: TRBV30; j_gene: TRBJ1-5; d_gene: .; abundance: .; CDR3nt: TGTGCCTGGAGTTTCGGTGGTTTAAGACCCCAGCATTTT; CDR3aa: CAWSFGGLRPQHF
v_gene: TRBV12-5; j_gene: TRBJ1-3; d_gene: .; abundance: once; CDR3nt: TGTGCTAGTGGTATACCCCGAGACGGAAACACCATATATTTT; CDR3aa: CASGIPRDGNTIYF
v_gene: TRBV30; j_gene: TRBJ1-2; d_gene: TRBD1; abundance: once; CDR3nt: TGTGCCTGGAGTTCGCGGGCGGGACAGGGGAAAAACTATGGCTACACCTTC; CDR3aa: CAWSSRAGQGKNYGYTF
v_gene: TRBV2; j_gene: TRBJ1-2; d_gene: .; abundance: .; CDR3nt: TGTGCCAGCAGTGACGCCGCGGGGTATGGCTACACCTTC; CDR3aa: CASSDAAGYGYTF
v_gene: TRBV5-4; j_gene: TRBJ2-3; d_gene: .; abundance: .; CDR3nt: TGTGCCAGCAGCGTCGGAGGCACAGGGAAAGATACGCAGTATTTT; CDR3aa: CASSVGGTGKDTQYF